The 9 T cell receptor beta chains listed next were all sequenced from one sample in a study of identical twins listed by TCRdb under 2016. Library preparation was by 5' RACE. Sequencing was performed on an Illumina HiSeq 2000. The public sequencing data were trimmed at Q25 with fastp and processed into clonotypes with MiXCR by TCRdb, which kept only in-frame beta chains. All rows with the same CDR3 protein become a single entry with the most common DNA and genes. This sample holds about 1.7 million distinct CDR3 sequences; 32% were observed only once. Around 0.25% of the sample goes to the ten largest clones. Sequenced material: cord blood. The receptors originated from a newborn girl in good health.

This clonotype was recorded once. The chain couples TRBV20-1 to TRBJ2-3, with D tentatively TRBD2 (5 bases). V was shortened by 3 bases and J by 2 bases, with 18 bases between the two germline ends. The germline CDR1 and CDR2 sequences are DFQATT and SNEGSKA (reference sequence). The CDR3 extends over 16 amino acids. CDR3 loop: CSASPRHGVTTDTQYF. The CDR3 DNA sequence: TGCAGTGCTAGCCCACGCCACGGGGTCACCACAGATACGCAGTATTTT.

This chain uses TRBV2 with TRBJ2-3; 7 bases are a match to TRBD1. There are 13 residues in the CDR3. Germline V gives CDR1 SNHLY, CDR2 FYNNEI. Germline trimming cut 6 bases from V and 5 bases from J; bases unmatched to any gene: 5. CDR3 sequence (DNA): TGTGCCAGCAGGCAGACAGGGAAAGATACGCAGTATTTT. Its translation: CASRQTGKDTQYF.

Only a few counts were recorded for this clonotype. The CDR3 spells CASSGESSSYNEQFF. In DNA form, the CDR3 reads TGTGCCAGCAGTGGCGAAAGTAGCTCCTACAATGAGCAGTTCTTC. The chain has TRBV2 and TRBJ2-1; D is unclear. The CDR3 is 15 residues long. The germline CDR1 and CDR2 sequences are SNHLY and FYNNEI. The germline V and J ends were trimmed by 4 bases and 0 bases, with 10 bases remaining between them.

This clonotype was detected a few times. The CDR3 DNA reads TGCAGCGTATCCCAGGACAGGGGGAATTCGGGCTACACCTTC. This codes for CSVSQDRGNSGYTF. The chain employs TRBV29-1 and TRBJ1-2; 10 positions agree with TRBD1. V shed 6 bases and J 8 bases; nucleotides not matched to a gene: 12. The CDR3 consists of 14 residues. Germline values: CDR1 SQVTM, CDR2 ANQGSEA.

This clonotype was seen a handful of times. The chain has TRBV15 and TRBJ2-1, with 10 bases lining up with TRBD2. CDR1 LNHNV and CDR2 YYDKDF come from the germline V gene (reference sequence). V shed 3 bases, J shed 7 bases, and the junction held 6 bases outside the gene matches. The CDR3 has 15 residues. CDR3: CATSSSPGLANEQFF. The CDR3 DNA is TGTGCCACCAGCAGTTCGCCGGGACTAGCGAATGAGCAGTTCTTC.

The chain recombines TRBV3-1 with TRBJ2-1, with 12 bases aligning to TRBD2. The length of the CDR3 is 16 residues. J was trimmed by 4 bases and V by 4 bases; bases with no gene match: 5. The germline V gene encodes CDR1 LGHDT and CDR2 YNNKEL (reference sequence). The CDR3 DNA follows: TGTGCCAGCAGCCCCATAGGGACTAGCGGGTACAATGAGCAGTTCTTC. Translating gives CASSPIGTSGYNEQFF.

In this sample, this clonotype turned up a few times. V usage is TRBV7-9 and J usage is TRBJ2-1; 11 positions agree with TRBD2. CDR3 size: 16 residues. Germline assignment: CDR1 SEHNR and CDR2 FQNEAQ (reference sequence). Trimming removed 0 bases from V and 4 bases from J; junction bases left unmatched: 2. CDR3 sequence: CASSLATSGVYNEQFF. The CDR3 DNA follows: TGTGCCAGCAGCTTAGCGACTAGCGGGGTGTACAATGAGCAGTTCTTC.

At least ten counts were recorded for this clonotype. The chain has TRBV29-1 and TRBJ2-3; a weak D match, TRBD1 (5 bases). Germline V gene sequence: CDR1 SQVTM, CDR2 ANQGSEA. This CDR3 is built from 12 residues. The V end lost 5 bases, the J end lost 3 bases, and 9 bases lay between the germline ends. Here the CDR3 reads CSVPRQTDTQYF. DNA for the CDR3: TGCAGCGTTCCCAGACAGACAGATACGCAGTATTTT.

There are a few counts of this clonotype. This chain links TRBV12-3 or TRBV12-4 with TRBJ2-5, with 14 bases lining up with TRBD2. V lost 3 bases, J lost 11 bases, and 11 bases stayed unmatched. CDR3 length equals 16 residues. The DNA of the CDR3 is TGTGCCAGCAGTTTTGAGACTAGCGGGAGGGCGAATGAGCAGTACTTC. The encoded protein is CASSFETSGRANEQYF.